A few counts support the clone carrying this T cell receptor (beta chain). Its specificity is not known. The data belong to a study of T cell repertoires in cytomegalovirus infection. Each CDR3 protein gets one entry after TCRdb re-called the reads with MiXCR. The table has roughly 340,000 distinct CDR3 sequences, around 29% seen once. Germline lookup yields CDR1 SEHNR and CDR2 FQNEAQ (reference sequence). The trim removed 11 bases at V and 1 base at J, leaving 5 bases unmatched. This CDR3 region has 13 residues. The rearrangement joins TRBV7-9 to TRBJ1-3, with TRBD1 matching 7 bases. This receptor was obtained from a human donor in good health (CMV status not recorded). Some clones in this sample may be carry-over from other donors' samples. The sample was cultured PBMCs, taken from culture after CMV antigen stimulation. The CDR3 bases are TGTGCCGGACTCAGGGGGTCTGGAAACACCATATATTTT. The encoded protein is CAGLRGSGNTIYF.